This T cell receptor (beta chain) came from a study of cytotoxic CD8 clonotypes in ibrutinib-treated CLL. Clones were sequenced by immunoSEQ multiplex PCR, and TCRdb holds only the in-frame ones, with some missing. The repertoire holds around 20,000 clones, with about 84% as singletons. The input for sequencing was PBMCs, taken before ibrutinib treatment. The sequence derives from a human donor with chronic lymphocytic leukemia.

CDR3 amino acids: CASSTSRQGVAYGYTF. The CDR3 DNA is TGTGCCAGCAGCACCTCCCGACAGGGGGTGGCCTATGGCTACACCTTC. The V and J genes are TRBV5-4 and TRBJ1-2, with 9 bases lining up with TRBD1. The CDR3 loop spans 16 amino acids. CDR1 and CDR2 (germline): SGHNT, YYREEE (reference sequence). The trim removed 4 bases at V and 4 bases at J, leaving 11 bases unmatched. Filled out from reference TRBV5-4 and TRBJ1-2, the complete variable domain reads ETGVTQSPTHLIKTRGQQVTLRCSSQSGHNTVSWYQQALGQGPQFIFQYYREEENGRGNFPPRFSGLQFPNYSSELNVNALELDDSALYLCASSTSRQGVAYGYTFGSGTRLTVV.